One T cell receptor (beta chain) is described in this entry. The antigen remains unidentified. The CDR3 contains 16 residues. With 10 bases removed from V and 4 bases from J, the gap between germline ends came to 23 bases. Germline CDR1 ENHRY, CDR2 SYGVKD. A universal primer site was created by template switching, with the cDNA bearing unique molecular identifiers. TCRdb ran MiXCR on the 5' RACE reads and lists one entry per CDR3 protein. The sample shows under 1 million distinct CDR3 sequences, roughly an eighth of them seen only once. This entry belongs to a study of identical twins. The study, taken as a whole, reports: Memory repertoires lacked the insertion deficit that abundant cord blood beta clonotypes showed.

These data were also filed under a second study, of yellow fever vaccine responses in identical twins.

The chain joins TRBV10-3 to TRBJ2-1; D is perhaps TRBD2 (6 bases). The sample consisted of PBMCs. The clonotype was recovered from a woman under 30 in good health. The CDR3 loop is CASGANDGAGYNEQFF. The CDR3 region has the DNA TGTGCCAGCGGGGCTAATGACGGGGCGGGGTACAATGAGCAGTTCTTC.